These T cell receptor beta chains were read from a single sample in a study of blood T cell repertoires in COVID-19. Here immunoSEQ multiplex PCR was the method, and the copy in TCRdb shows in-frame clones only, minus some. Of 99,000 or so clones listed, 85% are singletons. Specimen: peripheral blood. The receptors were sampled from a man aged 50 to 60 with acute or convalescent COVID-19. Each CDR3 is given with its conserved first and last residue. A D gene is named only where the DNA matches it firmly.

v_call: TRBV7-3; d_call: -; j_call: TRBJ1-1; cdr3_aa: CASSPGGRLNTEAFF
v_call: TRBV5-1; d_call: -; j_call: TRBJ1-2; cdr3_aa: CASSPAGQNYGYTF
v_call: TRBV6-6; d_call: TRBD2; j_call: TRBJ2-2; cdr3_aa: CASMEGGLTGELFF
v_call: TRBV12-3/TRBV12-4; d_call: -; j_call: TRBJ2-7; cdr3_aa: CASSINYEQYF
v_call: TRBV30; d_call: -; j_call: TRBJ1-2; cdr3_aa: CAWSPGNYGYTF
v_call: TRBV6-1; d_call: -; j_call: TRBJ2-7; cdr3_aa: CASSEAGLVGYEQYF
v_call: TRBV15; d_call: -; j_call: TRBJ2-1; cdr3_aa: CATSRDREGPEQFF
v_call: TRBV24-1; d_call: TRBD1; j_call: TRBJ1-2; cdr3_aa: CAVSGGPGYGYTF
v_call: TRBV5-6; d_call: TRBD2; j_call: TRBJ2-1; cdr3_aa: CASSSSGRAPNEQFF
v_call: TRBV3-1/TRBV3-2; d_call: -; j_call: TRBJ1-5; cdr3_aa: CASSQGRDQPQHF
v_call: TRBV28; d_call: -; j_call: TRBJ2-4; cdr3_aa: CASSLEPQGLAKNIQYF
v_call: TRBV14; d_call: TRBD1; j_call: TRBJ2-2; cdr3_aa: CASSQDWGTANTGELFF
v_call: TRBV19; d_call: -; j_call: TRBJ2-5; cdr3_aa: CASSTSSQETQYF
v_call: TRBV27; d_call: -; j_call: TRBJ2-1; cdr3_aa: CASSLPPDEQFF
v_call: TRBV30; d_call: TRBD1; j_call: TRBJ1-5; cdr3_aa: CAWRGQPNQPQHF
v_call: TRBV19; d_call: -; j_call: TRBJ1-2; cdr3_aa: CASSIRQGYGYTF
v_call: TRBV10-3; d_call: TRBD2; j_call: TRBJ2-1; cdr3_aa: CAISVTSGSSSYNEQFF
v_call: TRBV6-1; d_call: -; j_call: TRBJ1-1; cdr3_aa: CASSEAYYTEAFF
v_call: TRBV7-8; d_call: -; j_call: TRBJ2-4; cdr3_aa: CASSSGSGIQYF
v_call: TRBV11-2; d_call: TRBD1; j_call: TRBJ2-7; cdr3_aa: CASSLGTGPYEQYF
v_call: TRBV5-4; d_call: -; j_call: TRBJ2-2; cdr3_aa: CASSLEQGRELFF
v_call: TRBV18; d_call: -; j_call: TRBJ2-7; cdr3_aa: CASSPSPREAYEQYF
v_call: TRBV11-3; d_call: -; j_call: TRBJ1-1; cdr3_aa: CASSLDSRGTLAFF
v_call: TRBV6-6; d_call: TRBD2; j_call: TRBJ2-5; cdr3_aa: CASSGLAGVGQETQYF
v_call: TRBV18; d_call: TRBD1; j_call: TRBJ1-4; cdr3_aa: CASSPGTGSSEKLFF
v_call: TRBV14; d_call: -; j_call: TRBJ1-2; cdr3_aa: CASSQVFSYGYTF
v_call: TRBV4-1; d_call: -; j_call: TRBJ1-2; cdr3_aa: CASSQDRFRAGGYTF
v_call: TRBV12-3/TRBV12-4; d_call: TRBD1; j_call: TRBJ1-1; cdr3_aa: CASSPQGLTEAFF
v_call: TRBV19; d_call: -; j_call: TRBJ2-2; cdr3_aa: CATRNWERDGELFF
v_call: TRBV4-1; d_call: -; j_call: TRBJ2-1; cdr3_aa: CASSQAGNEQFF
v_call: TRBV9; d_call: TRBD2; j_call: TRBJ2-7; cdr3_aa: CASSEGPSGSYEQYF
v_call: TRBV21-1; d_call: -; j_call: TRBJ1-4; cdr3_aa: CASTPTSRQGPLVYGEKLFF
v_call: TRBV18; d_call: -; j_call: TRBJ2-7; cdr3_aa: CASSPYTPDAGGEQYF
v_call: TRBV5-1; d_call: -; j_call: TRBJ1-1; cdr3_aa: CASSRAGETEAFF
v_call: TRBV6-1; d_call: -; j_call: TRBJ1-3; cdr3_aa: CASSEVPGGSGNTIYF
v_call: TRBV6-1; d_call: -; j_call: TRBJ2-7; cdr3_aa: CASSDVRGSYEQYF
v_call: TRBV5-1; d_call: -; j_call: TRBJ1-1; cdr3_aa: CASSLQQNTEAFF
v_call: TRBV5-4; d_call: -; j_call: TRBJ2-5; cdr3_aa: CASSPSGRTQYF
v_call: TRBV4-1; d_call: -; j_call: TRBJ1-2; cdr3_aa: CASSQAPPGVNYGYTF
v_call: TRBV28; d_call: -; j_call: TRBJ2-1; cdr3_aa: CASSFPSTDSSYNEQFF
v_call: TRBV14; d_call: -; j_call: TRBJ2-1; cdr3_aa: CASSQVAGAYNEQFF
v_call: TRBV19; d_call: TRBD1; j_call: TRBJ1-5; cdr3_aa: CASSLRDSPNQPQHF
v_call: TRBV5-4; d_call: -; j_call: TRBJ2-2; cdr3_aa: CASSSKQGKVGELFF
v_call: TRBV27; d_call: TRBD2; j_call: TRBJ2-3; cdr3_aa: CASSLKGHPGLAGGDTQYF
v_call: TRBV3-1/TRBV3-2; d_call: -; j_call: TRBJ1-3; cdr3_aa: CASSHLGRGVNTIYF
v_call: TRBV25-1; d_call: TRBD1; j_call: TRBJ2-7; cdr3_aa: CASSDGTGSSYEQYF
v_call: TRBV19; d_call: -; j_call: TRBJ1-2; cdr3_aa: CASSTRGLGYTF
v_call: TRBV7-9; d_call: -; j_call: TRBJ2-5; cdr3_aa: CASSFKPGQNQETQYF